This T cell receptor (beta chain) was recorded in a study of T cell responses to AZD1222 COVID-19 vaccine (dated by TCRdb to the early 2020s). Study-level background: AZD1222 recipients whose second dose came at about 4 weeks and those whose second dose came at about 12 weeks were combined into one group, since spike-specific TCR depth and breadth did not differ between the two schedules. TCR sequencing was performed for about 240 trial participants, of whom about 200 were given two doses of AZD1222 and approximately 25 were given two doses of MenACWY control vaccine. Enrollment into the trials was organized by age into subgroups of 18-55, 56-69 and 70-plus years, and those subgroups contained about 160, 30 and 59 TCR-sequenced participants, respectively. Overall results and qualifications from the work: Vaccine-associated CD4 TCRs spanned the whole spike protein, with dominant responses in regions 160-218 and 743-854. Reportedly, close to half of the unique spike-specific TCRs recognized epitopes lying outside the regions that are mutated in the B.1.351 and B.1.1.7 variants. Because no day 14 peak-response samples were available, repertoires were characterized only after the peak T cell response. The 56-69-year group was small, and its depth increase did not reach significance, likely because of low power. Only a handful of AZD1222 recipients were SARS-CoV-2 seropositive at baseline, limiting conclusions about previously exposed vaccinees. Most participants were white British and females outnumbered males, and the authors suggested that clonal diversity may have been underestimated. Spike-specific TCR breadth and depth rose significantly after two AZD1222 doses compared with day 0 and with MenACWY recipients.

The CDR3 regions of human TCRbeta chains were analyzed by immunosequencing. Under the source paper's analysis protocol: TCRs in the repertoires were compared against a reference library of SARS-CoV-2-specific TCRs that had been generated with the MIRA antigen-specificity platform. Breadth meant the fraction of unique TCRs that were SARS-CoV-2-associated, whereas depth meant the fraction of total T cells that were SARS-CoV-2-associated. Using the MIRA data, every spike-specific TCR was mapped to the spike region that the TCR reacted to and assigned to either a CD4 or a CD8 class. Log10-transformed breadth and depth values were compared by one-way ANOVA with Sidak's multiple comparisons tests. As stored in TCRdb, this immuneACCESS dataset retains in-frame rearrangements with V and J assigned. A fraction of the clones does not appear; measured against another copy, unresolved V genes explain less than half of the discrepancy, and the remainder lacks a known reason. That table furnishes V, J and clone size, whereas the DNA furnished D and trimming. The sample yields about 92,000 clones; approximately 91% were counted once. Approximately 21% of the sample belongs to the ten largest clones.

Sample time point, as interpreted from the label and publication: baseline before first vaccination. The vaccinee samples were drawn from two UK trials, COV001 and COV002, one of which was a single-blind randomized controlled phase 2/3 trial testing AZD1222 (ChAdOx1 nCoV-19) in healthy adults. Trial participant PBMC samples were collected at day 0 and day 28 after the second dose for TCRbeta chain sequencing. Regarding this clone: Which antigen it targets is not known. The input lacks base qualities; no much larger clone sits a single base away.

The trim is 2 bases for V and 5 bases for J, with a gap of 9 bases between the germline ends. Based on the germline V gene, the CDR1 and CDR2 sequences are SNHLY and FYNNEI. CDR3 length: 13 amino acids, cysteine to phenylalanine. This entry keeps only the CDR3 DNA: 39 bases, framed from base 1. This TCR was sampled from an adult in good health. The chain employs TRBV2 and TRBJ1-2; TRBD1 is perhaps the D gene, given 6 matching bases. The sequenced sample was peripheral blood, obtained on day 0 of AZD1222 vaccination. The DNA reads TGTGCCAGCAGTGAAAGGGGGACATATGGCTACACCTTC. This encodes CASSERGTYGYTF.